This TCR beta chain originates from a study of Graves' ophthalmopathy and Graves' hyperthyroidism. Deletions cut 0 bases from V and 5 bases from J, with 13 bases between. The V gene's germline CDR1 is MGHRA and CDR2 YSYEKL. CDR3 length equals 15 residues. This clonotype was observed many times. A roughly 9.7 ml volume of fresh peripheral blood provided the PBMCs. The authors amplified TCR beta CDR3 regions from RNA transcripts. First-round RT-PCR with HTBI primers preceded a second-round multiplex PCR. TCRdb re-called the multiplex PCR reads with MiXCR, one entry per CDR3 protein. This table holds 200,000 to 250,000 distinct CDR3 sequences, roughly 21% found once.

J is TRBJ1-1 and V is TRBV4-1, with D possibly TRBD1 on 5 matching bases. Material for sequencing was peripheral blood. The TCR sequence derives from a woman in her forties or fifties with Graves' ophthalmopathy. The CDR3, as DNA: TGCGCCAGCAGCCAAGATTGGGGGGGTACGACTGAAGCTTTCTTT. Its translation is CASSQDWGGTTEAFF.